This T cell receptor (beta chain) was captured in a study of T cells after yellow fever vaccination. Study findings and constraints: The secondary response was weaker but peaked faster, day 5 versus 15. FACS-sorted repertoires could harbor abundant contaminating bulk-population clonotypes.

This clonotype was observed at least ten times. Its target is unknown. MiXCR, run by TCRdb on the 5' RACE reads, gives a single entry per CDR3 protein. The sample records about 320,000 distinct CDR3 sequences, around 13% being singletons. This sequence was found in a man aged 18 to 35 who received the YFV17D yellow fever vaccine. The source was CD4+ T cells sorted from PBMCs, collected 15 days after the yellow fever booster vaccination.

The DNA of the CDR3 is TGTGCCAGCAGCTTATATGGGGGGGCCGAAGTTGATGAGCAGTTCTTC. Protein sequence: CASSLYGGAEVDEQFF. The chain employs TRBV7-9 and TRBJ2-1, with TRBD2 as a possible D gene (7 bases). The CDR3 loop spans 16 amino acids. Germline-derived CDR1 and CDR2 are SEHNR and FQNEAQ (reference sequence). The V end lost 2 bases, the J end lost 8 bases, and 19 bases lay between the germline ends.